This T cell receptor (beta chain) was captured in a study of PD-L1 blockade in urothelial cancer. As for the study in general: Intravenous atezolizumab, 1,200 mg every 3 weeks, was begun by patients in the mid-2010s.

Time point noted: peripheral blood 6 weeks after treatment start. Data came from immunoSEQ multiplex PCR; TCRdb stores just in-frame clones and leaves some out. There are roughly 120,000 clones in the sample; roughly 91% occur only once, and under 2% lies in the top ten. A remark on this clone: The antigen is undetermined.

From germline, CDR1 is MNHNS and CDR2 SASEGT. Trimming removed 0 bases at V and 3 bases at J, with 3 bases between. The CDR3 length is 12 residues. General observations from the study: Having blood TCR clonality under the median before treatment predicted better survival. It was durable-benefit patients whose tumor-associated blood clones expanded more at 3 weeks.

This TCR derives from a man aged 55 to 70 with urothelial cancer. Sequencing used PBMCs, obtained around atezolizumab (anti-PD-L1) treatment. The rearrangement joins TRBV6-1 to TRBJ2-7; unclear D gene. CDR3 protein: CASSEAGYEQYF. CDR3 in DNA: TGTGCCAGCAGTGAAGCCGGCTACGAGCAGTACTTC.